Detailed here is one T cell receptor (beta chain). The target antigen is unknown. This record belongs to a study of blood T cells in healthy people across ages. The study, taken as a whole, reports: Among T cells, TCR beta diversity per million cells dropped roughly linearly as age rose.

It was with a sample-barcoded 5' primer and a J-beta primer mix that a second PCR of about 6 to 12 cycles was run. Every cDNA molecule bore a tag from a template-switch adaptor containing 12 random nucleotides. Each CDR3 protein is one row after TCRdb ran MiXCR on the 5' RACE reads. The repertoire consists of around 970,000 distinct CDR3 sequences, with approximately 50% occurring once and the leading ten covering around a fifth. The CDR3 runs 16 residues. The V gene's germline CDR1 is SEHNR and CDR2 FQNEAQ (reference sequence). Deletions cut 1 base from V and 1 base from J, with 11 bases between. Approximately 10 milliliters was the volume of peripheral blood drawn from each donor.

V is TRBV7-9 and J is TRBJ2-1; unclear D gene. The sequenced sample was blood. The clonotype originates from a woman between 55 and 75 years old in good health. The CDR3 DNA reads as TGTGCCAGCAGCTTAGGTTACGCGGTTTCCTACAATGAGCAGTTCTTC. Translation: CASSLGYAVSYNEQFF.